Sequencing of this TCR beta chain was carried out in a study of blood T cell repertoires in COVID-19. Overall study context: From the United States, Italy and Spain came samples of acute and convalescent COVID-19. T cells, B-cell-depleted T cells, or PBMCs supplied cDNA or gDNA.

Original processing notes: Researchers report that nucleated cell counts were estimated from reference gene primer amplification. Here immunoSEQ multiplex PCR was the method, and the copy in TCRdb shows in-frame clones only, minus some. Clonal size and the V and J genes are those of that table, whereas D and trimming came from the DNA. The sample yields roughly 150,000 clones, roughly 93% seen once. This clone was observed once. The germline CDR1 and CDR2 sequences are MNHNY and SVGAGI (reference sequence). The germline V and J ends were trimmed by 4 bases and 1 base, with 5 bases remaining between them. This CDR3 is built from 12 residues. The Seattle patients joined while their infection was active and were tracked longitudinally afterward.

The sequenced material came from peripheral blood. The gene calls are TRBV6-6 and TRBJ2-7, with D unclear. The TCR comes from a man aged 18 to 30 with COVID-19, enrolled during active disease. CDR3 protein: CASSFRSYEQYF. CDR3 bases: TGTGCCAGCAGTTTTAGATCCTACGAGCAGTACTTC.